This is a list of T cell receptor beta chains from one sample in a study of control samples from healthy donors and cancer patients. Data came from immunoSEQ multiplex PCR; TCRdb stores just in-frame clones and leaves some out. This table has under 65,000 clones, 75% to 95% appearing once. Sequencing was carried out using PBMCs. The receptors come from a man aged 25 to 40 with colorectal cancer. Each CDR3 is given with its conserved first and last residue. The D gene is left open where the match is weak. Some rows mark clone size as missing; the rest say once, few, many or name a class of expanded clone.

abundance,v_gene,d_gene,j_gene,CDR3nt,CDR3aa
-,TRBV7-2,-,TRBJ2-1,TGTGCCAGCAGCTTCTATCCGAGGGTTTACAATGAGCAGTTCTTC,CASSFYPRVYNEQFF
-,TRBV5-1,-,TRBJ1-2,TGCGCCAGCAGCCCGGCGGGCTATGGCTACACCTTC,CASSPAGYGYTF
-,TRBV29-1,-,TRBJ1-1,TGCAGCGTTGATGGGGGAGCGGGGGCTTTCTTT,CSVDGGAGAFF
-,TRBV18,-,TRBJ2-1,TGTGCCAGCTCACCCGCAGGGTCGAGCTCCTACAATGAGCAGTTCTTC,CASSPAGSSSYNEQFF
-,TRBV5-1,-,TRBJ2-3,TGCGCCAGCAGCTTGGGGCTATCTAACACAGATACGCAGTATTTT,CASSLGLSNTDTQYF
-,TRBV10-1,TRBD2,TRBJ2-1,TGCGCCAGCAGTGCCCGGGGGGGTGAGCAGTTCTTC,CASSARGGEQFF
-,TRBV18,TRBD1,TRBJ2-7,TGTGCCAGCTCACCGCGGGACAGGGAATTCTACGAGCAGTACTTC,CASSPRDREFYEQYF
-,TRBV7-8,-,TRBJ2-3,TGTGCCAGCAGCTTAGCGGGGAACACAGATACGCAGTATTTT,CASSLAGNTDTQYF
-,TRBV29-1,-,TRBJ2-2,TGCAGCGGCGGCCGAGGGCCTTCAGGCGGGGAGCTGTTTTTT,CSGGRGPSGGELFF
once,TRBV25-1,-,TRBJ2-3,TGTGCCAGCAGTGAATATAGTCTTACAGATACGCAGTATTTT,CASSEYSLTDTQYF
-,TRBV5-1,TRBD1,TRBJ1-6,TGCGCCAGCAGGCCCGGGACAGGCGACTCCTATAATTCACCCCTCCACTTT,CASRPGTGDSYNSPLHF
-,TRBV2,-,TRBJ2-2,TGTGCCAGCATTAAGGGTAACACCGGGGAGCTGTTTTTT,CASIKGNTGELFF
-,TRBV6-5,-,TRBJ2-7,TGTGCCAGCAGTTACACGACAGACTTATACGAGCAGTACTTC,CASSYTTDLYEQYF
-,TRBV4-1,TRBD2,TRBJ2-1,TGCGCCAGCAGCCATCTCAAGCGGGGGTACTACAATGAGCAGTTCTTC,CASSHLKRGYYNEQFF
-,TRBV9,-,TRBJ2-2,TGTGCCAGCAGCGTAGGCGCAGCTAACACCGGGGAGCTGTTTTTT,CASSVGAANTGELFF
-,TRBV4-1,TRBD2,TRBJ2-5,TGCGCCAGCAGCCAACTTAGCGGGGGGGCCGGGACCCAGTACTTC,CASSQLSGGAGTQYF
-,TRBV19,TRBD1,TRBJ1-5,TGTGCCAGTACCCGGGACAGGGATCAGCCCCAGCATTTT,CASTRDRDQPQHF
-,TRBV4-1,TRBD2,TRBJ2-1,TGCGCCAGCAGCCAAGGGGGTGGCGGGGGGCCTGGCAATGAGCAGTTCTTC,CASSQGGGGGPGNEQFF
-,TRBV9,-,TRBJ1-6,TGTGCCAGCAGCGTAGACAGGGAGAGATCACCCCTCCACTTT,CASSVDRERSPLHF
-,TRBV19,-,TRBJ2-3,TGTGCCAGTATAGCCCCGGGCCGCGAGGCGGATACGCAGTATTTT,CASIAPGREADTQYF
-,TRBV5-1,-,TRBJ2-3,TGCGCCAGCAGCTTGGACCCCCAGCGCACAGATACGCAGTATTTT,CASSLDPQRTDTQYF
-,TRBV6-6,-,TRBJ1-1,TGTGCCAGCTCGATTGACACTGAAGCTTTCTTT,CASSIDTEAFF
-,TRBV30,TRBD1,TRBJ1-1,TGTGCCTGGAGTGTAATGTTGTCGGCAGGGGGGATAGCTTTCTTT,CAWSVMLSAGGIAFF
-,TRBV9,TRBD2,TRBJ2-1,TGTGCCAGCAGCGTAGCAGCGGGGGGGCGAAATGAGCAGTTCTTC,CASSVAAGGRNEQFF
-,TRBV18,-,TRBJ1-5,TGTGCCAGCTCACCGGCAGGGAGGGAGGCCCAGCATTTT,CASSPAGREAQHF
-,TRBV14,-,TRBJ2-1,TGTGCCAGCAGCCAAGACTTGTACCTTTCCCGCGACAATGAGCAGTTCTTC,CASSQDLYLSRDNEQFF
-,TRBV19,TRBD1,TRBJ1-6,TGTGCCAGTAGTGCCACCGCGGGACAGGATTCCTATAATTCACCCCTCCACTTT,CASSATAGQDSYNSPLHF
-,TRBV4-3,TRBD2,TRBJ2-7,TGCGCCAGCAGCCAAGGTGCTCTAGCGGGGGGTTCCTACGAGCAGTACTTC,CASSQGALAGGSYEQYF
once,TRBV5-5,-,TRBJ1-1,TGTGCCAGCAGCCCGCTGACAGCCAACACTGAAGCTTTCTTT,CASSPLTANTEAFF
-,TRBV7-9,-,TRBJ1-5,TGTGCCAGCAGCTTAGGTGGGGTTAAGGGCCGGATTCAGCCCCAGCATTTT,CASSLGGVKGRIQPQHF
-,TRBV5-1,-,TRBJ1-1,TGCGCCAGCAGGCGAACCGGGACAGAAGCTTTCTTT,CASRRTGTEAFF
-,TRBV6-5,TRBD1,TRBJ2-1,TGTGCCAGCAGTAGTACCGGGACAGGACGCGAGTTCTTC,CASSSTGTGREFF
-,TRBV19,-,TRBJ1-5,TGTGCCAGTAGTATACAGGGGTGGGATCAGCCCCAGCATTTT,CASSIQGWDQPQHF
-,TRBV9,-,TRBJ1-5,TGTGCCAGCAGCCCAGAGGGAGGACAGCCCCAGCATTTT,CASSPEGGQPQHF
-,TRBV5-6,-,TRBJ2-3,TGTGCCAGCAGCGCGAGCACAGATACGCAGTATTTT,CASSASTDTQYF
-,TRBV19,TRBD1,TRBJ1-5,TGTGCCAGTAGTATTATAGACACAGGGGCTCAGCCCCAGCATTTT,CASSIIDTGAQPQHF
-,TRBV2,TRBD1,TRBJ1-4,TGTGCCAGCAGGACAGGGTCGGGGGCTGAAAAACTGTTTTTT,CASRTGSGAEKLFF